Sequencing of this T cell receptor (delta chain) was carried out in a study of gamma-delta chains in newborns, infants, children. The wider study: Innate gammadelta T cells reportedly expand polyclonally right after birth, driven by microbial exposure, per the title.

The CDR3 is made up of 16 amino acids. Germline CDR1 NSMFDY, CDR2 ISSIKDK. The V segment lost 0 bases and the J segment 3 bases; nucleotides outside the gene matches: 8. TCRdb ran CATT on the reads. Seen here are 3,000 to 4,500 delta-chain clones, 0.6% to 0.65% observed once, and the top ten hold about 15%. Note on this clone: A far larger clone lies a single base away; this is likely a read error. Other nucleotide sequences from this sample produce the same CDR3.

V gene TRAV29/DV5 combines with J gene TRDJ2, with 7 bases aligning to TRDD3. Sequences were obtained from blood. The receptor comes from a child who was a newborn, infant or young child, either healthy, febrile or measles-vaccinated (not recorded which). The CDR3 spells CAASAGGYKLTAQLFF. In DNA form, the CDR3 reads TGTGCAGCAAGCGCTGGGGGGTACAAGCTGACAGCACAACTCTTCTTT.